The 30 T cell receptor beta chains below were found in one sample sequenced in a study of beta chain features in type 1 diabetes listed by TCRdb under 2018. The library was obtained by the immunoSEQ multiplex PCR assay. The entire isolated RNA was reverse transcribed using the High Capacity cDNA Reverse Transcription Kit, and thus expressed TCRB transcripts were sequenced. TCRdb mirrors the immuneACCESS table, restricted to in-frame sequences. Some clones are absent from its copies; in checked studies, under half trace to an unresolved V gene, and the reason for the others is unknown. This sample gives over 500,000 clones in total; around 15% of them show up just once. About 0.086% of the sample is held by the ten biggest clonotypes. Sequencing was performed on naive CD4+ T cells from blood. Read against the paper, the sample's cell subset or site label means: true naive CD4+ T cells. The receptors were sampled from a man younger than 35 in good health.

This clone was observed a few times. The gene calls are TRBV5-4 and TRBJ1-1, with TRBD1 as a possible D gene (5 bases). The germline V gene encodes CDR1 SGHNT and CDR2 YYREEE (reference sequence). Trimming cost V 4 bases and J 0 bases, with 10 bases left between them. The CDR3 extends over 14 amino acids. For the CDR3, the DNA is TGTGCCAGCAGCGCCGACAGTCTGAACACTGAAGCTTTCTTT. This sequence encodes CASSADSLNTEAFF.

This clone showed up just a few times. This chain links TRBV6-1 with TRBJ2-3; D remains unclear. From germline, CDR1 is MNHNS and CDR2 SASEGT. The CDR3 is 14 amino acids. Deletions cut 5 bases from V and 3 bases from J, with 12 bases between. This CDR3 reads CASSNSVGTDTQYF. DNA for the CDR3: TGTGCCAGCAGTAATTCAGTGGGAACAGATACGCAGTATTTT.

The chain carries TRBV5-1 and TRBJ2-2, with 9 bases identical to TRBD2. The junction had 1 base not matched to a gene; V was cut back by 0 bases and J by 1 base. The CDR3 covers 16 residues. From germline, CDR1 is SGHRS and CDR2 YFSETQ. The CDR3: CASSLETSGNTGELFF. DNA of the CDR3: TGCGCCAGCAGCTTGGAGACTAGCGGGAACACCGGGGAGCTGTTTTTT.

This clone was counted only a few times. This CDR3 is CAWSVLVRNSPLHF. CDR3 DNA sequence: TGTGCCTGGAGTGTACTGGTTCGGAATTCACCCCTCCACTTT. The V gene is TRBV30, the J gene TRBJ1-6, with D unclear. The CDR3 covers 14 residues. Germline V gene data show CDR1 as GTSNPN and CDR2 as SVGIG (reference sequence). Trimming cost V 0 bases and J 7 bases, with 10 bases left between them.

The chain combines TRBV28 with TRBJ1-4, with D possibly being TRBD1 (5 bases). Trimming removed 4 bases from V and 0 bases from J, with 9 bases in between. Germline CDR1 reads MDHEN; CDR2 reads SYDVKM. The CDR3 is made up of 15 amino acids. The CDR3 loop is CASSSPTATNEKLFF. CDR3 bases: TGTGCCAGCAGTTCACCGACAGCAACTAATGAAAAACTGTTTTTT. Full variable domain (remainder filled in from reference TRBV28 and TRBJ1-4): DVKVTQSSRYLVKRTGEKVFLECVQDMDHENMFWYRQDPGLGLRLIYFSYDVKMKEKGDIPEGYSVSREKKERFSLILESASTNQTSMYLCASSSPTATNEKLFFGSGTQLSVL.

This clone was detected a few times. The V call is TRBV10-3, the J call TRBJ1-2; TRBD1 might be the D (5 bases). The CDR3 runs to 16 residues. Germline lookup yields CDR1 ENHRY and CDR2 SYGVKD. V lost 4 bases, J lost 8 bases, and 23 bases lay in between. DNA for the CDR3: TGTGCCATCAGTGCAATCAGACAGTCCCCCCAGGGAGGCTACACCTTC. The encoded protein is CAISAIRQSPQGGYTF.

This clone was picked up a small number of times. This chain joins TRBV9 and TRBJ2-5; the match to TRBD2 covers 7 bases. The J call may be in error: the DNA end matches TRBJ2-7 better. The V gene's germline CDR1 is SGDLS and CDR2 YYNGEE. The CDR3 is 15 residues long. The CDR3 loop reads CASSVASGNTYEQYF. The CDR3 DNA sequence: TGTGCCAGCAGCGTAGCTAGCGGAAACACCTACGAGCAGTACTTC.

A few counts support this clone. A much larger clone is a single base away; this may be a read error. Other nucleotide sequences in the sample specify the same CDR3. The chain couples TRBV7-6 to TRBJ1-1; no clear D. Between the trimmed V and J ends, which lost 1 base and 1 base, there was a span of 4 bases. Germline lookup yields CDR1 SGHVS and CDR2 FNYEAQ. The CDR3 has 13 amino acids. CDR3 region: CASSLGANTEAFF. In DNA form, the CDR3 reads TGTGCCAGCAGCTTAGGGGCGAACACTGAAGCTTTCTTT.

The genes are TRBV28 and TRBJ2-7; 9 positions match TRBD1. Germline CDR1 reads MDHEN; CDR2 reads SYDVKM. V trimming: 6 bases; J trimming: 6 bases; junction bases outside the gene matches: 6. CDR3 length equals 13 residues. The chain's CDR3 is CASRSGTGFEQYF. The CDR3 coding sequence is TGTGCCAGCAGATCCGGGACAGGGTTCGAGCAGTACTTC.

This clone has a handful of counts. The chain employs TRBV5-1 and TRBJ2-5, with 12 bases matching TRBD2. Germline lookup yields CDR1 SGHRS and CDR2 YFSETQ. The junction had 9 bases not matched to a gene; V was cut back by 4 bases and J by 5 bases. The CDR3 has 16 residues. CDR3 loop: CASSIASGRVGETQYF. The CDR3 nucleotides read TGCGCCAGCAGCATAGCTAGCGGGAGGGTCGGGGAGACCCAGTACTTC.

This clone came up a few times. The chain employs TRBV18 and TRBJ1-4; D not certain. V was trimmed by 2 bases and J by 5 bases, leaving 0 bases between them. CDR3 length equals 11 residues. The V gene's germline CDR1 is KGHSH and CDR2 LQKENI. CDR3 nucleotides: TGTGCCAGCTCACCAAATGAAAAACTGTTTTTT. It yields the protein CASSPNEKLFF.

The table lists this clone with a few counts. This chain joins TRBV7-9 and TRBJ2-2, with D maybe TRBD1 (6 bases). This CDR3 contains 15 residues. Between the trimmed V and J ends, which lost 3 bases and 0 bases, there was a span of 8 bases. Germline V gene lookup returns CDR1 SEHNR and CDR2 FQNEAQ (reference sequence). CDR3: CASSFRQANTGELFF. The CDR3 DNA sequence: TGTGCCAGCAGCTTCAGACAGGCGAACACCGGGGAGCTGTTTTTT. The variable domain in full, with the rest retrieved from reference TRBV7-9 and TRBJ2-2, is DTGVSQNPRHKITKRGQNVTFRCDPISEHNRLYWYRQTLGQGPEFLTYFQNEAQLEKSRLLSDRFSAERPKGSFSTLEIQRTEQGDSAMYLCASSFRQANTGELFFGEGSRLTVL.

This clone was seen only a few times. The chain combines TRBV9 with TRBJ1-1; D is unclear. Germline V gene sequence: CDR1 SGDLS, CDR2 YYNGEE. Trimming shortened V by 2 bases and J by 12 bases, and 17 bases separated the two germline ends. CDR3 size: 13 residues. The CDR3 coding sequence is TGTGCCAGCAGCGTTTCGGGCTCGTCCGTGTCTTTCTTT. It codes for CASSVSGSSVSFF.

As for this clone: A junction end diverges from the germline sequence, so it may reflect a read error. The chain joins TRBV4-1 to TRBJ1-2, with D uncertain. CDR3 length: 16 residues. In germline, CDR1 is MGHRA, CDR2 YSYEKL. CDR3 nucleotides: TGCGCCAGCAGACAAGATGGAGGAGGAAGAAAGTATGGCTACACCTTC. It is translated as CASRQDGGGRKYGYTF.

The J gene is TRBJ2-7, the V gene TRBV6-5, with D possibly TRBD1 on 6 matching bases. This CDR3 has 13 amino acids. CDR1 MNHEY and CDR2 SVGAGI come from the germline V gene. The germline V and J ends were trimmed by 6 bases and 5 bases, with 14 bases remaining between them. The CDR3 sequence: CASRDRGPDEQYF. The CDR3 nucleotides read TGTGCCAGCAGGGACAGAGGCCCGGACGAGCAGTACTTC.

V and J are TRBV7-9 and TRBJ1-5, with 7 bases matching TRBD1. The germline V gene encodes CDR1 SEHNR and CDR2 FQNEAQ (reference sequence). V was clipped by 5 bases and J by 0 bases; unmatched bases: 4. CDR3 size: 15 residues. The CDR3 protein is CASSQTGFSNQPQHF. The CDR3 nucleotides read TGTGCCAGCAGCCAGACAGGGTTTAGCAATCAGCCCCAGCATTTT.

This chain uses TRBV15 with TRBJ2-7, with D possibly matching TRBD2 (6 bases). Trimming took 5 bases from V and 3 from J, leaving 11 bases between them. Germline V CDR1 and CDR2: LNHNV, YYDKDF (reference sequence). The CDR3 covers 13 residues. The CDR3 loop is CATSARGSYEQYF. The DNA of the CDR3 is TGTGCCACCAGCGCTCGGGGGAGCTACGAGCAGTACTTC.

The table lists this clone with a few counts. The rearrangement links TRBV7-9 to TRBJ1-1; no clear D gene. Trimming removed 1 base from V and 5 bases from J, with 11 bases in between. This CDR3 has 14 residues. Germline values: CDR1 SEHNR, CDR2 FQNEAQ (reference sequence). The DNA of the CDR3 is TGTGCCAGCAGCTTAGTAGGGCGTTGGACTGAAGCTTTCTTT. Amino acid sequence: CASSLVGRWTEAFF.

The J gene is TRBJ2-5, the V gene TRBV29-1; unclear D gene. The germline V gene encodes CDR1 SQVTM and CDR2 ANQGSEA. CDR3 size: 12 residues. V was shortened by 4 bases and J by 5 bases, with 11 bases between the two germline ends. In DNA form, the CDR3 reads TGCAGCGTTGGTCCAGGTACTGAGACCCAGTACTTC. Protein: CSVGPGTETQYF. Looking up the rest from reference TRBV29-1 and TRBJ2-5 gives the full variable domain: SAVISQKPSRDICQRGTSLTIQCQVDSQVTMMFWYRQQPGQSLTLIATANQGSEATYESGFVIDKFPISRPNLTFSTLTVSNMSPEDSSIYLCSVGPGTETQYFGPGTRLLVL.

The rearrangement joins TRBV29-1 to TRBJ1-5; TRBD1 is a possible D gene (5 bases). Per germline, CDR1 SQVTM and CDR2 ANQGSEA. The CDR3 is 15 residues long. The V and J ends lost 4 bases and 6 bases respectively, with 19 bases between them. DNA for the CDR3: TGCAGCGTTGTTTATGGGGTAGGGGCAGGTCAGCCCCAGCATTTT. This sequence encodes CSVVYGVGAGQPQHF.

This clone appeared many times. The genes are TRBV10-3 and TRBJ1-1; 7 bases fit TRBD1. V shed 8 bases and J 3 bases; nucleotides not matched to a gene: 12. The CDR3 contains 15 residues. Germline CDR1 ENHRY, CDR2 SYGVKD. CDR3 DNA sequence: TGTGCCATCCGAGGGGTCAGGGGGATGGACACTGAAGCTTTCTTT. Amino acids: CAIRGVRGMDTEAFF.

This sequence joins TRBV5-1 and TRBJ1-5, with 9 bases aligning to TRBD1. Trimming at V came to 1 base and at J to 4 bases, leaving 9 bases not matched to a gene. From germline, CDR1 is SGHRS and CDR2 YFSETQ. CDR3 length: 17 amino acids. The CDR3: CASSLTLRGTGNQPQHF. CDR3 coding DNA: TGCGCCAGCAGCTTGACCCTCCGCGGGACAGGGAATCAGCCCCAGCATTTT.

The V and J genes are TRBV10-3 and TRBJ2-7; a possible D gene is TRBD2 (6 bases). Germline CDR1 and CDR2: ENHRY and SYGVKD. Trimming stripped 3 bases from V and 2 bases from J, with 14 bases between. This CDR3 spans 15 amino acids. The CDR3 nucleotides read TGTGCCATCAGTGACTCGGGACTCCCTCCCTACGAGCAGTACTTC. The encoded protein is CAISDSGLPPYEQYF.

There are a few counts of this clone. The chain employs TRBV27 and TRBJ2-7; D might be TRBD1 (5 bases). The germline V and J ends were trimmed by 4 bases and 1 base, with 14 bases remaining between them. Germline V lookup: CDR1 MNHEY, CDR2 SMNVEV (reference sequence). This CDR3 spans 15 amino acids. The CDR3 spells CASSYRAGQSYEQYF. Written as DNA, the CDR3 is TGTGCCAGCAGTTATAGGGCAGGGCAGTCCTACGAGCAGTACTTC.

V is TRBV7-2 and J is TRBJ1-5; 10 positions match TRBD1. Losses at the gene ends were 6 bases for V and 7 bases for J; bases not matched to a gene: 12. In germline, CDR1 is SGHTA, CDR2 FQGNSA. The CDR3 consists of 16 residues. CDR3 region: CASRDRDRGFWQPQHF. The CDR3 DNA sequence: TGTGCCAGCAGAGATAGGGACAGGGGCTTCTGGCAGCCCCAGCATTTT.

The V and J genes are TRBV14 and TRBJ2-1, with D possibly being TRBD1 (6 bases). V was clipped by 6 bases and J by 4 bases, with 16 bases between them. CDR3 length: 15 residues. Germline lookup yields CDR1 SGHDN and CDR2 FVKESK. The chain's CDR3 is CASRETGIGYNEQFF. The CDR3 region has the DNA TGTGCCAGCAGGGAAACAGGGATTGGGTACAATGAGCAGTTCTTC.

The genes are TRBV29-1 and TRBJ2-3; TRBD2 aligns across 14 bases. This CDR3 spans 16 amino acids. J lost 7 bases, V lost 3 bases, and 9 bases had no gene match. Per germline, CDR1 SQVTM and CDR2 ANQGSEA. The CDR3 DNA sequence: TGCAGCGTTGAGCCCCGACTAGCGGGAGGGCCAAATACGCAGTATTTT. It specifies CSVEPRLAGGPNTQYF.

The chain carries TRBV19 and TRBJ2-7; 10 positions match TRBD1. The V and J ends lost 0 bases and 5 bases, in that order; junction bases with no gene match: 10. This CDR3 has 17 amino acids. Germline CDR1 reads LNHDA; CDR2 reads SQIVND (reference sequence). Written as DNA, the CDR3 is TGTGCCAGTAGTATAGATAAAGATGGGACAGGGGCCAACGAGCAGTACTTC. Translating it yields CASSIDKDGTGANEQYF.

V gene TRBV7-9 combines with J gene TRBJ1-2; no definite D call. CDR1 and CDR2 from the germline V gene are SEHNR and FQNEAQ (reference sequence). Deletions cut 5 bases from V and 7 bases from J, with 17 bases between. The CDR3 is 14 residues long. The CDR3 here is CASSPRYRGGGYTF. CDR3 coding DNA: TGTGCCAGCAGCCCCCGTTATCGGGGAGGTGGCTACACCTTC.

The sample holds a few counts of this clone. This chain joins TRBV5-5 and TRBJ2-3, with TRBD2 matching 10 bases. The CDR3 is 15 amino acids. The germline gives CDR1 SGHKS, CDR2 YYEKEE (reference sequence). Trimming removed 4 bases from V and 2 bases from J; junction bases left unmatched: 4. The CDR3 spells CASSHLAGDTDTQYF. The CDR3 DNA follows: TGTGCCAGCAGCCACCTAGCGGGAGACACAGATACGCAGTATTTT.